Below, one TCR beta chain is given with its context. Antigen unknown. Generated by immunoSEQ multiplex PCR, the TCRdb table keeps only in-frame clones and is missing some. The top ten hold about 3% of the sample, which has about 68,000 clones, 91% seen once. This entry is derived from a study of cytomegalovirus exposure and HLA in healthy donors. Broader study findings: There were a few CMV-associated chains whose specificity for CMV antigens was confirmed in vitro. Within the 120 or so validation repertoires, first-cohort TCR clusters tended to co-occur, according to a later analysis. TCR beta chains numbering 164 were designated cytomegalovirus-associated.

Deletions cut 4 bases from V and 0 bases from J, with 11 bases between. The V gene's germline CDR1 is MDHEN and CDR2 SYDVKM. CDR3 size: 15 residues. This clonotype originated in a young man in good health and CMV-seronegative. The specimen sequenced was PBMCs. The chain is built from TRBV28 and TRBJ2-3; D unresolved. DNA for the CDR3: TGTGCCAGCAGTTCGTCGGGTCCTAGCACAGATACGCAGTATTTT. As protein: CASSSSGPSTDTQYF.